Listed below are T cell receptor beta chains from one sample, sequenced in a study of shared T cell receptors in the human thymus. TCRdb's table, derived via immunoSEQ multiplex PCR, lists solely in-frame clones and lacks some. The table records hundreds of thousands of clones, roughly 90% of them present only once. These data are also associated with another study on human thymus T cells.

The sample comprised thymocytes. The receptor set was obtained from a boy under two years old with a congenital heart defect. Each CDR3 is given with its conserved first and last residue. The D gene is left open where the match is weak. Size values are once, few and many counts, or a class for expanded clones, and some rows have none.

TRBJ1-2 | . | . | TRBV29-1 | CSVRSTDYYGYTF | TGCAGCGTTCGGAGCACCGACTACTATGGCTACACCTTC
TRBJ2-3 | TRBD2 | once | TRBV7-3 | CASSPSGRTDTQYF | TGTGCCAGCAGCCCTAGCGGCCGCACAGATACGCAGTATTTT
TRBJ2-3 | . | . | TRBV4-3 | CASSQGPDYTDTQYF | TGCGCCAGCAGCCAAGGTCCGGACTACACAGATACGCAGTATTTT
TRBJ1-6 | . | . | TRBV6-5 | CASSKRQDSPLHF | TGTGCCAGCAGCAAAAGACAGGATTCACCCCTCCACTTT
TRBJ1-5 | . | . | TRBV6-1 | CASSEVGGRNNQPQHF | TGTGCCAGCAGTGAAGTGGGGGGGCGGAACAATCAGCCCCAGCATTTT
TRBJ2-7 | TRBD1 | . | TRBV11-2 | CASSADRGLYEQYF | TGTGCCAGCAGCGCCGACAGGGGGCTCTACGAGCAGTACTTC
TRBJ2-1 | . | . | TRBV18 | CASSPLTDDNEQFF | TGTGCCAGCTCACCACTTACAGACGACAATGAGCAGTTCTTC
TRBJ2-6 | . | . | TRBV7-3 | CASSLGGRHPPGANVLTF | TGTGCCAGCAGCTTAGGTGGCAGACATCCCCCTGGGGCCAACGTCCTGACTTTC
TRBJ1-4 | . | . | TRBV11-2 | CASSLGLGGARTTNEKLFF | TGTGCCAGCAGCTTAGGGTTGGGGGGTGCGAGAACAACTAATGAAAAACTGTTTTTT
TRBJ2-1 | . | . | TRBV27 | CASSPKPLSSYNEQFF | TGTGCCAGCAGTCCCAAGCCGTTGAGCTCCTACAATGAGCAGTTCTTC
TRBJ1-3 | . | . | TRBV30 | CTWSVRGVSGNTIYF | TGTACCTGGAGTGTACGTGGAGTCTCTGGAAACACCATATATTTT
TRBJ1-2 | TRBD1 | . | TRBV11-2 | CASSPGSVNRGGGYTF | TGTGCCAGCAGCCCAGGGTCAGTAAACAGGGGTGGAGGCTACACCTTC
TRBJ1-1 | TRBD1 | . | TRBV6-1 | CASSGLDRGATPNTEAFF | TGTGCCAGCAGTGGGCTTGACAGGGGGGCTACCCCGAACACTGAAGCTTTCTTT
TRBJ2-3 | TRBD2 | . | TRBV29-1 | CSVEDSVSGRASDTQYF | TGCAGCGTTGAAGATAGTGTGAGCGGGAGGGCGTCAGATACGCAGTATTTT
TRBJ1-1 | . | . | TRBV4-1 | CASSQIREGEAFF | TGCGCCAGCAGCCAAATACGGGAGGGTGAAGCTTTCTTT
TRBJ1-4 | . | once | TRBV25-1 | CASGCGGTNEKLFF | TGTGCCAGCGGCTGCGGGGGTACTAATGAAAAACTGTTTTTT
TRBJ2-2 | TRBD2 | . | TRBV7-6 | CASSPGLAGGTGELFF | TGTGCCAGCAGCCCCGGACTAGCGGGAGGCACCGGGGAGCTGTTTTTT
TRBJ1-5 | . | . | TRBV15 | CATSRDQGSAQPQHF | TGTGCCACCAGCAGAGATCAGGGGTCAGCTCAGCCCCAGCATTTT
TRBJ2-3 | . | . | TRBV5-4 | CASSSWNSSPTDTQYF | TGTGCCAGCAGCTCGTGGAACAGTAGTCCGACAGATACGCAGTATTTT
TRBJ2-7 | TRBD2 | . | TRBV7-6 | CASSPKREGGHEQYF | TGTGCCAGCAGCCCTAAGCGGGAGGGCGGCCACGAGCAGTACTTC
TRBJ2-1 | . | . | TRBV19 | CASSIDWARGNEQFF | TGTGCCAGTAGTATAGATTGGGCAAGGGGCAATGAGCAGTTCTTC
TRBJ2-7 | TRBD1 | once | TRBV30 | CAWSPDRSSYEQYF | TGTGCCTGGTCCCCGGACAGGAGCTCCTACGAGCAGTACTTC
TRBJ1-3 | . | . | TRBV19 | CATQGAGNTIYF | TGTGCCACACAGGGTGCTGGAAACACCATATATTTT
TRBJ2-3 | . | . | TRBV6-1 | CASSEALVWEVETDTQYF | TGTGCCAGCAGTGAAGCCCTGGTTTGGGAGGTTGAAACAGATACGCAGTATTTT
TRBJ2-7 | TRBD1 | . | TRBV5-4 | CASSPDRVVAYEQYF | TGTGCCAGCAGCCCGGACAGGGTGGTGGCCTACGAGCAGTACTTC
TRBJ2-7 | . | . | TRBV29-1 | CSVGGESSYEQYF | TGCAGCGTTGGGGGGGAAAGCTCCTACGAGCAGTACTTC